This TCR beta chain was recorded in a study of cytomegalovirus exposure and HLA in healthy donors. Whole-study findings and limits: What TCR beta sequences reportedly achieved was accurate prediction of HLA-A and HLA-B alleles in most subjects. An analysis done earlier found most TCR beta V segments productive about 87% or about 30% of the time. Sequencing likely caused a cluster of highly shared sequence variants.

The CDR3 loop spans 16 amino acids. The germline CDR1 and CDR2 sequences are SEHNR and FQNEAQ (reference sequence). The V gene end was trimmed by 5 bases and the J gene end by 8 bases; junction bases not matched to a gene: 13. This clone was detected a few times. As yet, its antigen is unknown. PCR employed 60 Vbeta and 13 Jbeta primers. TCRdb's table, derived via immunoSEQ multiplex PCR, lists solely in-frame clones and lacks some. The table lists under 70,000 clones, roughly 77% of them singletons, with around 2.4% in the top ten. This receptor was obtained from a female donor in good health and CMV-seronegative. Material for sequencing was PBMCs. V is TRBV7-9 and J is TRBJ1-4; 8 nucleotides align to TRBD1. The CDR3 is CASSPVSGGAGEKLFF. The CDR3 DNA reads TGTGCCAGCAGCCCCGTCTCAGGGGGCGCGGGGGAAAAACTGTTTTTT.